This TCR beta chain was captured by sequencing in a study of blood T cell repertoires in COVID-19. Using immunoSEQ multiplex PCR, the repertoire was profiled, and TCRdb retains in-frame clones only, with some absent. Among just under 350,000 clones, around 91% were seen once, and the ten largest hold around 3.3%. The CDR3 length is 13 residues. Germline values: CDR1 MNHEY, CDR2 SMNVEV (reference sequence). V lost 7 bases and J lost 4, with 11 bases in between. The material sequenced was peripheral blood. The TCR was taken from a young woman who had recovered from COVID-19. This chain uses TRBV27 with TRBJ2-1, with D possibly TRBD2 on 6 matching bases. DNA for the CDR3: TGTGCCAGCAAACGCCGGGGGTACAATGAGCAGTTCTTC. It is translated as CASKRRGYNEQFF.